The 30 T cell receptor beta chains below come from one sample, sequenced in a study of T cells in Graves' hyperthyroidism and ophthalmopathy (dated by TCRdb to the late 2010s). The library was generated by multiplex PCR. Sequencer: Illumina HiSeq 2000. TCR beta CDR3 regions were amplified from RNA transcripts. A first-round RT-PCR of the TCR CDR3 used the HTBI primer set with the Qiagen OneStep RT-PCR kit. Starting from the raw public reads, TCRdb applied fastp trimming at Q25, assembled clones with MiXCR and retained in-frame beta chains. For every CDR3 protein sequence, its rows merge into one entry that carries the most common genes and DNA. Present in this sample are around 600,000 distinct CDR3 sequences, 45% of which were seen just once. Under 8.5% of the sample comes from the top ten. The sequencing input was peripheral blood or thyroid tissue (not recorded which). Receptor source: an adult man with Graves' disease, either hyperthyroidism or ophthalmopathy (not recorded which).

This clonotype was observed a few times. This chain connects TRBV11-3 to TRBJ1-1; no reliable D call. V lost 1 base and J lost 3, with 12 bases in between. This CDR3 comprises 15 residues. Germline loops: CDR1 SGHNT, CDR2 YENEEA. The CDR3 loop is CASSLGGQVDTEAFF. CDR3 in DNA: TGTGCCAGCAGCTTAGGTGGGCAGGTTGACACTGAAGCTTTCTTT.

The table lists this clonotype with many counts. The V and J genes are TRBV15 and TRBJ1-2; TRBD1 matches 10 bases. The V and J ends lost 1 base and 5 bases, in that order; junction bases with no gene match: 7. Germline V gene lookup returns CDR1 LNHNV and CDR2 YYDKDF (reference sequence). The CDR3 length is 16 residues. CDR3 sequence reads: CATSRGRQGARYGYTF. In DNA, the CDR3 is TGTGCCACCAGCAGAGGTAGACAGGGGGCGCGGTATGGCTACACCTTC.

In the case of this clonotype: A much larger clone sits a single nucleotide away, making a read error possible. CDR3 region: CASSFDAIYEQYF. The CDR3 region has the DNA TGTGCCAGCAGCTTCGACGCGATCTACGAGCAGTACTTC. This chain connects TRBV7-2 to TRBJ2-7; D uncertain. The CDR3 has 13 residues. Germline CDR1 reads SGHTA; CDR2 reads FQGNSA. Between the trimmed V and J ends, which lost 3 bases and 3 bases, there was a span of 9 bases.

The genes are TRBV7-9 and TRBJ1-4, with unresolved D. V was clipped by 6 bases and J by 5 bases, with 13 bases between them. This CDR3 has 14 amino acids. Germline values: CDR1 SEHNR, CDR2 FQNEAQ (reference sequence). The CDR3, as DNA: TGTGCCAGCAGTGAGGGTGGCAGAAATGAAAAACTGTTTTTT. Protein product: CASSEGGRNEKLFF.

This chain uses TRBV20-1 with TRBJ2-7; 7 bases map to TRBD1. CDR1 DFQATT and CDR2 SNEGSKA come from the germline V gene (reference sequence). The CDR3 has 10 residues. The J segment lost 6 bases and the V segment lost 6 bases, leaving 2 bases of the junction unmatched. For the CDR3, the DNA is TGCAGTGCCACAGGGGCCGAGCAGTACTTC. Protein sequence: CSATGAEQYF.

The chain combines TRBV7-8 with TRBJ2-5, with 13 bases aligning to TRBD2. This CDR3 has 17 residues. The V segment lost 6 bases and the J segment 5 bases; nucleotides outside the gene matches: 12. Germline lookup yields CDR1 SGHVS and CDR2 FQNEAQ. CDR3 sequence reads: CASSLPLGLAGVETQYF. CDR3 bases: TGTGCCAGCAGTTTACCGCTCGGACTAGCGGGAGTCGAGACCCAGTACTTC.

This clonotype was seen many times. This chain links TRBV7-9 with TRBJ1-2; no clear D. This CDR3 has 13 amino acids. CDR1 and CDR2 (germline): SEHNR, FQNEAQ (reference sequence). V lost 3 bases and J lost 7, with 12 bases in between. The CDR3 nucleotides are TGTGCCAGCAGCTTTGGTCGGGAGGGTGGCTACACCTTC. The encoded protein is CASSFGREGGYTF. The complete variable domain, with remaining parts taken from reference TRBV7-9 and TRBJ1-2, reads DTGVSQNPRHKITKRGQNVTFRCDPISEHNRLYWYRQTLGQGPEFLTYFQNEAQLEKSRLLSDRFSAERPKGSFSTLEIQRTEQGDSAMYLCASSFGREGGYTFGSGTRLTVV.

The chain carries TRBV7-6 and TRBJ2-6; D is undetermined. CDR1 is SGHVS, CDR2 FNYEAQ, per germline. The CDR3 has 15 amino acids. V was cut by 6 bases and J by 4 bases, with 13 bases left in between. DNA for the CDR3: TGTGCCAGCAGTTACCGGCAATCCGGGGCCAACGTCCTGACTTTC. It encodes CASSYRQSGANVLTF.

CDR3 amino acids: CASSLEAQGPSYEQYF. CDR3 coding DNA: TGTGCCAGCAGCTTAGAGGCTCAGGGGCCCTCCTACGAGCAGTACTTC. The rearrangement uses TRBV5-4 and TRBJ2-7; a possible D gene is TRBD1 (6 bases). V lost 2 bases to trimming and J lost 0 bases, with 15 bases between them. This CDR3 region has 16 residues. Germline V lookup: CDR1 SGHNT, CDR2 YYREEE (reference sequence).

This clonotype was seen a handful of times. This chain uses TRBV9 with TRBJ1-1, with 9 bases identical to TRBD1. The CDR3 contains 15 residues. Trimming took 5 bases from V and 3 from J; bases not matched to a gene: 8. CDR1 and CDR2 (germline): SGDLS, YYNGEE. In DNA, the CDR3 is TGTGCCAGCAGTTCAGATGACAGGGGGGACACTGAAGCTTTCTTT. Its translation: CASSSDDRGDTEAFF.

On this clonotype: A much larger clone sits a single nucleotide away, making a read error possible. The chain couples TRBV7-9 to TRBJ1-2, with 7 bases aligning to TRBD1. Per the germline V gene, CDR1 is SEHNR and CDR2 is FQNEAQ (reference sequence). This CDR3 spans 17 amino acids. CDR3 in amino acids: CAGSKRQGASAYYGYTF. The CDR3 DNA follows: TGTGCCGGCAGCAAGAGACAGGGCGCGTCGGCTTACTATGGCTACACCTTC.

This clonotype was detected ten times or more. One end of the junction fails to match germline, which may point to a read error. The gene calls are TRBV7-7 and TRBJ2-5, with 11 bases lining up with TRBD1. The CDR3 loop spans 14 amino acids. Germline CDR1 is SSHAT and CDR2 is FNYEAQ (reference sequence). Here the CDR3 reads CASSGTGGQETQYF. CDR3 DNA sequence: TGTGCTAGCAGCGGGACAGGGGGCCAAGAGACCCAGTACTTC. Filled out from reference TRBV7-7 and TRBJ2-5, the complete variable domain reads GAGVSQSPRYKVTKRGQDVTLRCDPISSHATLYWYQQALGQGPEFLTYFNYEAQPDKSGLPSDRFSAERPEGSISTLTIQRTEQRDSAMYRCASSGTGGQETQYFGPGTRLLVL.

The sample holds many counts of this clonotype. The chain is built from TRBV5-1 and TRBJ1-3; 9 bases fit TRBD1. The CDR3 spans 15 residues. The junction had 2 bases not matched to a gene; V was cut back by 0 bases and J by 4 bases. Germline CDR1 and CDR2: SGHRS and YFSETQ. This CDR3 is CASSLDRGLGNTIYF. CDR3 DNA: TGCGCCAGCAGCTTGGACAGGGGGCTAGGAAACACCATATATTTT.

This clonotype was recorded a few times. This chain joins TRBV7-9 and TRBJ2-5; D not resolved. Germline V gene sequence: CDR1 SEHNR, CDR2 FQNEAQ (reference sequence). V lost 2 bases and J lost 2, with 12 bases in between. This CDR3 contains 15 residues. The DNA for the CDR3 is TGTGCCAGCAGCTTAAACGGAAACCCACAAGAGACCCAGTACTTC. Translating it yields CASSLNGNPQETQYF.

The chain employs TRBV6-1 and TRBJ1-1; tentatively, D is TRBD1 (5 bases). Trimming left V 5 bases short and J 3 bases short, with 13 bases between. The CDR3 consists of 14 residues. Germline lookup yields CDR1 MNHNS and CDR2 SASEGT. The CDR3 coding sequence is TGTGCCAGCAGTTACTTGGGGCGGGACACTGAAGCTTTCTTT. This encodes CASSYLGRDTEAFF.

Of note for this clonotype: A read error may explain this, as a much larger clone is one base away. This chain uses TRBV7-9 with TRBJ2-7; no clear D. The CDR3 has 12 residues. Per the germline V gene, CDR1 is SEHNR and CDR2 is FQNEAQ (reference sequence). V lost 4 bases, J lost 3 bases, and 7 bases lay in between. The CDR3 protein is CASSSTLYEQYF. For the CDR3, the DNA is TGTGCCAGCAGCTCGACACTCTACGAGCAGTACTTC.

A word on this clonotype: The CDR3 carries no conserved terminal phenylalanine or tryptophan, so it likely arises from a read error. Because the CDR3's place on the DNA is in doubt, the DNA is left out and the CDR3 is given as listed by TCRdb. The chain links TRBV2 to TRBJ1-4. Including both end residues, the CDR3 is 9 amino acids long. Per the germline V gene, CDR1 is SNHLY and CDR2 is FYNNEI. This CDR3 is CASSDTRDY.

Details on this clonotype: A much larger clone lies one base from this, so it may be a read error. The CDR3 region has the DNA TGTACCAGCAGCCTACAGGGTATCACCCTCCACTTT. Translation: CTSSLQGITLHF. The rearrangement uses TRBV7-9 and TRBJ1-6; tentatively, D is TRBD1 (6 bases). Germline V lookup: CDR1 SEHNR, CDR2 FQNEAQ (reference sequence). This CDR3 has 12 amino acids.

As regards this clonotype: With a much larger clone just one base away, this may be a read error. The gene calls are TRBV29-1 and TRBJ1-3; D not resolved. This CDR3 is 15 amino acids long. The germline V gene encodes CDR1 SQVTM and CDR2 ANQGSEA. For the CDR3, the DNA is TGCAGCGTTGTAGGGAGTCGAGTTTCTGGAGACACCATATATTTT. Translation: CSVVGSRVSGDTIYF.

The V gene is TRBV20-1, the J gene TRBJ1-5; TRBD1 matches at 10 bases. V shed 4 bases and J 6 bases; nucleotides not matched to a gene: 15. The CDR3 loop spans 17 amino acids. Germline V gives CDR1 DFQATT, CDR2 SNEGSKA (reference sequence). CDR3 sequence reads: CSAKLASGQGRGQPQHF. As DNA, the CDR3 is TGCAGTGCTAAGCTAGCCTCGGGACAGGGGCGAGGTCAGCCCCAGCATTTT.

The rearrangement uses TRBV2 and TRBJ2-7; no clear D gene. The CDR3 sequence is 13 residues long. Germline V gives CDR1 SNHLY, CDR2 FYNNEI. V was trimmed by 1 base and J by 7 bases, leaving 11 bases between them. DNA of the CDR3: TGTGCCAGCAGTGAAGGCAGGTCTGGGGAGCAGTACTTC. Translated, it gives CASSEGRSGEQYF.

This chain uses TRBV6-6 with TRBJ1-1; 9 bases fit TRBD1. V shed 8 bases and J 5 bases; nucleotides not matched to a gene: 6. CDR3 size: 13 residues. Germline V lookup: CDR1 MNHNY, CDR2 SVGAGI (reference sequence). CDR3 sequence: CASSGQGKTEAFF. CDR3 bases: TGTGCCAGCTCCGGACAGGGGAAAACTGAAGCTTTCTTT.

This rearrangement joins TRBV9 to TRBJ1-1; perhaps TRBD1 as D (5 bases). CDR1 SGDLS and CDR2 YYNGEE come from the germline V gene. The CDR3 extends over 13 amino acids. V shed 4 bases and J shed 6 bases, with 13 bases lying between them. The CDR3: CASSQQAWSEAFF. CDR3 in DNA: TGTGCCAGCAGCCAACAGGCCTGGTCTGAAGCTTTCTTT.

The V call is TRBV20-1, the J call TRBJ2-7; D is perhaps TRBD2 (6 bases). CDR3 length: 13 amino acids. V lost 1 base and J lost 6, with 13 bases in between. Germline loops: CDR1 DFQATT, CDR2 SNEGSKA (reference sequence). This chain's CDR3 is CSARVRENLEQYF. The CDR3 nucleotides read TGCAGTGCTAGAGTCCGGGAGAATCTCGAGCAGTACTTC.

The table lists this clonotype with many counts. The J gene is TRBJ1-1, the V gene TRBV7-8, with 8 positions matching TRBD1. The V segment lost 5 bases and the J segment 6 bases; nucleotides outside the gene matches: 2. The V gene's germline CDR1 is SGHVS and CDR2 FQNEAQ. The CDR3 has 12 residues. The CDR3 DNA reads TGTGCCAGCAGCGTGGACAGGGCTGAAGCTTTCTTT. Its protein product is CASSVDRAEAFF.

The chain joins TRBV20-1 to TRBJ2-7; D is perhaps TRBD2 (6 bases). Germline V CDR1 and CDR2: DFQATT, SNEGSKA (reference sequence). This CDR3 contains 15 residues. Trimming removed 0 bases from V and 6 bases from J, with 18 bases in between. CDR3 sequence reads: CSARDLGTPKFEQYF. The CDR3 nucleotides read TGCAGTGCTAGAGATCTGGGGACTCCCAAGTTCGAGCAGTACTTC.

This clonotype was counted many times. CDR3 in amino acids: CSVEKGQGSHEQYF. The CDR3, as DNA: TGCAGCGTTGAAAAGGGACAGGGTTCCCACGAGCAGTACTTC. The chain is built from TRBV29-1 and TRBJ2-7; 9 nucleotides match TRBD1. The germline V gene encodes CDR1 SQVTM and CDR2 ANQGSEA. The V and J ends lost 2 bases and 5 bases, in that order; junction bases with no gene match: 7. The CDR3 covers 14 residues.

The V and J genes are TRBV4-1 and TRBJ1-6; tentatively, D is TRBD1 (6 bases). V lost 0 bases to trimming and J lost 6 bases, with 9 bases between them. Germline CDR1 and CDR2: MGHRA and YSYEKL. CDR3 length equals 15 residues. CDR3 region: CASSQEPGVNSPLHF. Written as DNA, the CDR3 is TGCGCCAGCAGCCAAGAACCAGGGGTTAATTCACCCCTCCACTTT.

The chain uses TRBV2 and TRBJ1-2, with TRBD1 matching 7 bases. Germline V CDR1 and CDR2: SNHLY, FYNNEI. The V and J ends lost 8 bases and 3 bases, in that order; junction bases with no gene match: 6. This CDR3 region has 13 residues. The CDR3: CASLRQGYYGYTF. The CDR3 nucleotides are TGTGCCAGCCTGAGACAGGGCTACTATGGCTACACCTTC.

The rearrangement links TRBV20-1 to TRBJ1-2; TRBD1 matches 10 bases. Per the germline V gene, CDR1 is DFQATT and CDR2 is SNEGSKA (reference sequence). J was trimmed by 3 bases and V by 4 bases; bases with no gene match: 2. The CDR3 runs 13 residues. CDR3 protein: CSATDRGDYGYTF. The CDR3 bases are TGCAGTGCTACGGACAGGGGGGACTATGGCTACACCTTC.